A selection of T cell receptor beta chains follows, all from one sample in a study of Ad26.COV2.S vaccination and SARS-CoV-2 variants. Profiling relied on immunoSEQ multiplex PCR, and the TCRdb table lists in-frame clones only, not all of them. This sample has about 440,000 clones; less than 95% occur once, and the top ten carry less than 5.5%. Sequenced material: peripheral blood, taken in a trial of Ad26.COV2.S vaccine versus placebo. The receptors originated from a person between 18 and 65 years old who received the Ad26.COV2.S COVID-19 vaccine or a placebo. Each CDR3 is given with its conserved first and last residue. The D gene is left open where the match is weak. Size is stated for part of the rows, as once, few or many counts, or as a class when the clone is expanded.

J gene: TRBJ2-7; V gene: TRBV4-3; clone size: .; CDR3 length: 14; D gene: .; CDR3 DNA: TGCGCCAGCAGCCAAGTTGGGGGGAGCTACGAGCAGTACTTC; CDR3 protein: CASSQVGGSYEQYF
J gene: TRBJ2-1; V gene: TRBV4-2; clone size: .; CDR3 length: 18; D gene: TRBD2; CDR3 DNA: TGTGCCAGCAGCAGCGCTACGATCGGGCTAGCGGGAGGCTATGAGCAGTTCTTC; CDR3 protein: CASSSATIGLAGGYEQFF
J gene: TRBJ2-1; V gene: TRBV9; clone size: .; CDR3 length: 15; D gene: .; CDR3 DNA: TGTGCCAGCAGCGTAGGGGGGCGGCTCTACAATGAGCAGTTCTTC; CDR3 protein: CASSVGGRLYNEQFF
J gene: TRBJ2-5; V gene: TRBV19; clone size: once; CDR3 length: 14; D gene: .; CDR3 DNA: TGTGCCAGTAGTATTTACAGGGGAGGAGAGACCCAGTACTTC; CDR3 protein: CASSIYRGGETQYF
J gene: TRBJ2-5; V gene: TRBV7-2; clone size: .; CDR3 length: 16; D gene: .; CDR3 DNA: TGTGCCAGCAGCTTGTGGGCAGCGCCCTACCAAGAGACCCAGTACTTC; CDR3 protein: CASSLWAAPYQETQYF
J gene: TRBJ2-3; V gene: TRBV5-6; clone size: .; CDR3 length: 13; D gene: TRBD1; CDR3 DNA: TGTGCCAGTGACAGGGGTGACACAGATACGCAGTATTTT; CDR3 protein: CASDRGDTDTQYF
J gene: TRBJ2-7; V gene: TRBV28; clone size: .; CDR3 length: 18; D gene: TRBD2; CDR3 DNA: TGTGCCAGCAGTCCTTCGACTAGCGGGAGGGCCGTTTCTTTCGAGCAGTACTTC; CDR3 protein: CASSPSTSGRAVSFEQYF
J gene: TRBJ2-3; V gene: TRBV2; clone size: .; CDR3 length: 14; D gene: .; CDR3 DNA: TGTGCCAGCAGTGGGGCGGGTATGACAGATACGCAGTATTTT; CDR3 protein: CASSGAGMTDTQYF
J gene: TRBJ2-1; V gene: TRBV24-1; clone size: .; CDR3 length: 13; D gene: .; CDR3 DNA: TGTGCCACCAGTGGTAGCGGATACAATGAGCAGTTCTTC; CDR3 protein: CATSGSGYNEQFF
J gene: TRBJ2-1; V gene: TRBV7-9; clone size: .; CDR3 length: 16; D gene: TRBD2; CDR3 DNA: TGTGCCAGCAGCCCGCTGACTAGCGGGAACTACAATGAGCAGTTCTTC; CDR3 protein: CASSPLTSGNYNEQFF
J gene: TRBJ2-7; V gene: TRBV11-1; clone size: .; CDR3 length: 13; D gene: .; CDR3 DNA: TGTGCCAGCAGCCGCGGGATGAATTACGAGCAGTACTTC; CDR3 protein: CASSRGMNYEQYF
J gene: TRBJ2-1; V gene: TRBV24-1; clone size: .; CDR3 length: 16; D gene: TRBD1; CDR3 DNA: TGTGCCACCAGTGATTTGGGGACAGGGTTGTACAATGAGCAGTTCTTC; CDR3 protein: CATSDLGTGLYNEQFF
J gene: TRBJ2-4; V gene: TRBV7-6; clone size: .; CDR3 length: 14; D gene: .; CDR3 DNA: TGTGCCAGCAGCCGCGGAGGGCCAGAAAACATTCAGTACTTC; CDR3 protein: CASSRGGPENIQYF
J gene: TRBJ2-5; V gene: TRBV19; clone size: .; CDR3 length: 14; D gene: .; CDR3 DNA: TGTGCCAGTAGCCCCTTGGAAAGGCTGGGGGCCCAGTACTTC; CDR3 protein: CASSPLERLGAQYF
J gene: TRBJ2-7; V gene: TRBV27; clone size: .; CDR3 length: 15; D gene: TRBD1; CDR3 DNA: TGTGCCAGCAGCTCAGCAACCGGGACAGCGTACGAGCAGTACTTC; CDR3 protein: CASSSATGTAYEQYF
J gene: TRBJ1-5; V gene: TRBV5-8; clone size: once; CDR3 length: 14; D gene: .; CDR3 DNA: TGTGCCAGCAGCTTGGGGCAGTGGAATCAGCCCCAGCATTTT; CDR3 protein: CASSLGQWNQPQHF
J gene: TRBJ1-6; V gene: TRBV28; clone size: .; CDR3 length: 15; D gene: .; CDR3 DNA: TGTGCCAGCAGTCTGCTCGGGGCGCGTAATTCACCCCTCCACTTT; CDR3 protein: CASSLLGARNSPLHF
J gene: TRBJ1-1; V gene: TRBV28; clone size: .; CDR3 length: 11; D gene: .; CDR3 DNA: TGTGCCACCATTGACAGTACTGAAGCTTTCTTT; CDR3 protein: CATIDSTEAFF